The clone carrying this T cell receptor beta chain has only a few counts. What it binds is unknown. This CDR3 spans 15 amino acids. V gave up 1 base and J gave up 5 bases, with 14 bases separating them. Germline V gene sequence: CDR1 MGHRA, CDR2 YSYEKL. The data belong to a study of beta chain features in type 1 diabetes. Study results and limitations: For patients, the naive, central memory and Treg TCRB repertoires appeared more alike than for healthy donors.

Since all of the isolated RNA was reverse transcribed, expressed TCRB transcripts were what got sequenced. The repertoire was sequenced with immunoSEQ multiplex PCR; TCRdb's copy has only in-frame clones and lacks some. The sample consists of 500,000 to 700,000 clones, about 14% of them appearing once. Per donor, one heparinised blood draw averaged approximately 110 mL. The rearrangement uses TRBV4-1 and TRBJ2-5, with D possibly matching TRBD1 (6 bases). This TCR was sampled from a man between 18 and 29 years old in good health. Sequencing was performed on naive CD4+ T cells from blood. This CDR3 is CASSQVGASYETQYF. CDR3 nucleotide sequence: TGCGCCAGCAGCCAAGTGGGGGCCTCCTACGAGACCCAGTACTTC.